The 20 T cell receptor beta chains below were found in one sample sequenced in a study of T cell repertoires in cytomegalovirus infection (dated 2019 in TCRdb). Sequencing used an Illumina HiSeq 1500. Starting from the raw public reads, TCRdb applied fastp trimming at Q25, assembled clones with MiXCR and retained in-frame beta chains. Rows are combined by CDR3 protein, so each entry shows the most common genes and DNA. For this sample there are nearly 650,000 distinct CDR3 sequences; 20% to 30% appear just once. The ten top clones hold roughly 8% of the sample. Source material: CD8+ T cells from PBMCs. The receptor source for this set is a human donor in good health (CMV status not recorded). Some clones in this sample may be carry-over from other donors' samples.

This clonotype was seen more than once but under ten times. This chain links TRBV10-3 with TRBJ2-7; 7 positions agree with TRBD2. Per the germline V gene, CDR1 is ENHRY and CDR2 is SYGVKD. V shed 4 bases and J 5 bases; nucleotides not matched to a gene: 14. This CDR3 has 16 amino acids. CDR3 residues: CAISVRRPGGVDEQYF. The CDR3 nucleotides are TGTGCCATCAGTGTGCGCCGCCCTGGGGGGGTGGACGAGCAGTACTTC.

The CDR3 reads CSVEGTGEYTEAFF. CDR3 in DNA: TGCAGCGTTGAGGGGACAGGGGAGTACACTGAAGCTTTCTTT. This chain links TRBV29-1 with TRBJ1-1; TRBD1 matches 10 bases. The CDR3 length is 14 residues. J gave up 3 bases and V 3 bases, and 4 bases lay outside the gene matches. Germline assignment: CDR1 SQVTM and CDR2 ANQGSEA. The entire variable domain, with the rest obtained from reference TRBV29-1 and TRBJ1-1, is as follows: SAVISQKPSRDICQRGTSLTIQCQVDSQVTMMFWYRQQPGQSLTLIATANQGSEATYESGFVIDKFPISRPNLTFSTLTVSNMSPEDSSIYLCSVEGTGEYTEAFFGQGTRLTVV.

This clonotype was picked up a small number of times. CDR3 sequence: CASSHSDTEAFF. Written as DNA, the CDR3 is TGTGCCAGCAGTCATAGTGACACTGAAGCTTTCTTT. This chain uses TRBV6-1 with TRBJ1-1, with unresolved D. Trimming stripped 5 bases from V and 3 bases from J, with 7 bases between. The germline V gene encodes CDR1 MNHNS and CDR2 SASEGT. The CDR3 totals 12 residues.

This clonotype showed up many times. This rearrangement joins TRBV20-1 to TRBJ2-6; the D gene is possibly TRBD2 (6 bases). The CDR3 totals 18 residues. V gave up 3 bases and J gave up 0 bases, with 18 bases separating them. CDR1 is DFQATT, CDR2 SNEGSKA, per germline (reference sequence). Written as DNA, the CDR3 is TGCAGTGCTAGTAGCGAGACTAGGTATCGCTCTGGGGCCAACGTCCTGACTTTC. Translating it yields CSASSETRYRSGANVLTF.

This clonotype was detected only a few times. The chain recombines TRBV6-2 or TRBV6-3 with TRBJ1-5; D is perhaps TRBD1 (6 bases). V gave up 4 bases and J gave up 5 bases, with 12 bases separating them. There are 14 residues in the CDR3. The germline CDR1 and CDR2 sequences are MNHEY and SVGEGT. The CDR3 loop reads CASSSQGSHQPQHF. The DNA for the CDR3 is TGTGCCAGCAGTTCACAGGGATCACATCAGCCCCAGCATTTT.

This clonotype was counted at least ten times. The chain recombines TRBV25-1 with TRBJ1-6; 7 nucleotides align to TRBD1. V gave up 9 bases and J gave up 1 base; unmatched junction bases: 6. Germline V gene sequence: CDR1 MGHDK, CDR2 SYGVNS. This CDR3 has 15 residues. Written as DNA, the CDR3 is TGTGCCAGTCGACAGGGAATGTCCTATAATTCACCCCTCCACTTT. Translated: CASRQGMSYNSPLHF. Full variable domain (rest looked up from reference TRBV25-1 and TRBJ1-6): EADIYQTPRYLVIGTGKKITLECSQTMGHDKMYWYQQDPGMELHLIHYSYGVNSTEKGDLSSESTVSRIRTEHFPLTLESARPSHTSQYLCASRQGMSYNSPLHFGNGTRLTVT.

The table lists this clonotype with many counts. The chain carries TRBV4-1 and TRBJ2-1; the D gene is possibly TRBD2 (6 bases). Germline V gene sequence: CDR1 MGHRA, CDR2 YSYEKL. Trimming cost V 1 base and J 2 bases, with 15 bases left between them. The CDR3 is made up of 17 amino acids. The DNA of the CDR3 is TGCGCCAGCAGCCAAGGTGTGTCAGGGACTCCCTACAATGAGCAGTTCTTC. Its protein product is CASSQGVSGTPYNEQFF.

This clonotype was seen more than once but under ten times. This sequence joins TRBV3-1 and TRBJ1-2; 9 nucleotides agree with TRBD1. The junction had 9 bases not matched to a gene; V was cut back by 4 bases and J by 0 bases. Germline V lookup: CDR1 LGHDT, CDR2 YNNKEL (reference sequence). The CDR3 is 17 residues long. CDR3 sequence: CASSPTGGASPNYGYTF. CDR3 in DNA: TGTGCCAGCAGCCCCACAGGGGGCGCGAGCCCTAACTATGGCTACACCTTC.

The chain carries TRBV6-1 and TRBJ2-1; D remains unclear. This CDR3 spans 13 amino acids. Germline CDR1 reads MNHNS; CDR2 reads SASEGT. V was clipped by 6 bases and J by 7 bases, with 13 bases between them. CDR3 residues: CASSRIPGNEQFF. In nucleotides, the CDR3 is TGTGCCAGCAGCCGAATCCCTGGGAATGAGCAGTTCTTC.

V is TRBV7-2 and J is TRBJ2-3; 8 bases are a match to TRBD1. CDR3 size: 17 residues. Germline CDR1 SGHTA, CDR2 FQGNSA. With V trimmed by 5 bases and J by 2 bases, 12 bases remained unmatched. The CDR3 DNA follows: TGTGCCAGCAGCCAGCACGGACAGGGTATCAACACAGATACGCAGTATTTT. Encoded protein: CASSQHGQGINTDTQYF.

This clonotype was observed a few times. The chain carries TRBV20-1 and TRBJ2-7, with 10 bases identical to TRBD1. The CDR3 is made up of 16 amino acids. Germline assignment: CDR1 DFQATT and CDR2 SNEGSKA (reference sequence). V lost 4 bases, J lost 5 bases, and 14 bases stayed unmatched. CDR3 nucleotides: TGCAGTGCTAAGGAGGGGGACAGGGGATTAAAGCACGAGCAGTACTTC. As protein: CSAKEGDRGLKHEQYF.

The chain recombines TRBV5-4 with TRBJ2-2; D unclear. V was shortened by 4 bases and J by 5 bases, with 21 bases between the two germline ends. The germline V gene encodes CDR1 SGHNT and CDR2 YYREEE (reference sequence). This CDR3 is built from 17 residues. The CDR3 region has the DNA TGTGCCAGCAGCCGTCCTCCGGGTGCCGGCGGAACCGGGGAGCTGTTTTTT. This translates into CASSRPPGAGGTGELFF.

The CDR3 nucleotides read TGTGCCAGCAGCCCCCCTGCTGGGGTCGGAGGCGAGCAGTACGTC. Translating it yields CASSPPAGVGGEQYV. This chain joins TRBV7-6 and TRBJ2-7, with D tentatively TRBD2 (5 bases). The V end was cut by 5 bases, the J end by 6 bases, with 20 bases between. Germline CDR1 reads SGHVS; CDR2 reads FNYEAQ. CDR3 length: 15 residues.

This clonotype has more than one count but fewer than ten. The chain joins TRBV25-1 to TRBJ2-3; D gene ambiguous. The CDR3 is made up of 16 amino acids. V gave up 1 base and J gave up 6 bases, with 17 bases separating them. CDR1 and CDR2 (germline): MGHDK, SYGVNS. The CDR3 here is CASSESAFMVSDTQYF. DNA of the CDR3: TGTGCCAGCAGTGAATCAGCCTTTATGGTTTCGGATACGCAGTATTTT.

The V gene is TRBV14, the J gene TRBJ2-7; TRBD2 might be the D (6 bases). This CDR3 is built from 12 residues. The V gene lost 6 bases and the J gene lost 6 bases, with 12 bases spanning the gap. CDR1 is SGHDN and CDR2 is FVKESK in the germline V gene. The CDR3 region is CASSPGGAEQYV. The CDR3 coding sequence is TGTGCCAGCAGTCCCGGGGGAGCCGAGCAGTACGTC.

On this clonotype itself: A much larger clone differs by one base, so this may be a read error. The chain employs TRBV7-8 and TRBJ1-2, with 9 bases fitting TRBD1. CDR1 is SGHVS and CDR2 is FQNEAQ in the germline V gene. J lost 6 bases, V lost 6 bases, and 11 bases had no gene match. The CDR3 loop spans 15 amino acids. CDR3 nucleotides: TGTGCCAGCAGTTCACTCGACAGGGGGGCTCATGGCTACACCTTC. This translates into CASSSLDRGAHGYTF.

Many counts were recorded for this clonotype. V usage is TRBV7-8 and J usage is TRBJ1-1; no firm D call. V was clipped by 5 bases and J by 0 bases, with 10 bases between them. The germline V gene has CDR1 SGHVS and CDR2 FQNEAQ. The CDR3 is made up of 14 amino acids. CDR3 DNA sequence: TGTGCCAGCAGCAGAGGACGGCTGAACACTGAAGCTTTCTTT. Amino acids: CASSRGRLNTEAFF.

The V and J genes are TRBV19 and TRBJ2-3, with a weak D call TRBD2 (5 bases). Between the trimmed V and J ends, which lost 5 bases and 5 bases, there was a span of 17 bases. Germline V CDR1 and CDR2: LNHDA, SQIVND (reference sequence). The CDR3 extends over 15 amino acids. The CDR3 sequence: CASSPNGPGRDTQYF. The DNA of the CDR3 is TGTGCCAGTAGTCCAAATGGGCCGGGAAGAGATACGCAGTATTTT.

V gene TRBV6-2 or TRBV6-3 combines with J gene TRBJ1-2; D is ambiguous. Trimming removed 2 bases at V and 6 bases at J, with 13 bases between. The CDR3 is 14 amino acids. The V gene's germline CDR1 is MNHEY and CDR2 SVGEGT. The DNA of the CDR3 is TGTGCCAGCAGTTACGGACCAACTACAGATGGCTACACCTTC. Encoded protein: CASSYGPTTDGYTF.

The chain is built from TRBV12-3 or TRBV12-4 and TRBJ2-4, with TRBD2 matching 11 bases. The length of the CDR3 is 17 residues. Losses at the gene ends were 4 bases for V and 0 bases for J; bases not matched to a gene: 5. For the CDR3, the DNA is TGTGCCAGCAGTTCCGGACTAGCGGGCCCAGCCAAAAACATTCAGTACTTC. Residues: CASSSGLAGPAKNIQYF.